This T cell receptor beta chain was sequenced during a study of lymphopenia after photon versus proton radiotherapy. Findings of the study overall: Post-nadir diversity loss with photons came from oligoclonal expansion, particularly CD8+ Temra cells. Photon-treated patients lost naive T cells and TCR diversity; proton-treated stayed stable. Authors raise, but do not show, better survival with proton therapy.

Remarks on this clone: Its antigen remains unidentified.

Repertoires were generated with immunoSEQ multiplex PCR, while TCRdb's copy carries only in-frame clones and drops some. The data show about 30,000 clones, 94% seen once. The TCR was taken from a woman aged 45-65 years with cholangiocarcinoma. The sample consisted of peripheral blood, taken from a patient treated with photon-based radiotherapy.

CDR3 nucleotide sequence: TGTGCCAGTAGTCCGGTGGGCAGGGGGGGACAAGAGACCCAGTACTTC. This gives the protein CASSPVGRGGQETQYF. The gene calls are TRBV19 and TRBJ2-5; D possibly matches TRBD1 or TRBD2 (7 bases each). The CDR3 runs 16 residues. The V gene lost 5 bases and the J gene lost 2 bases, with 18 bases spanning the gap. Per germline, CDR1 LNHDA and CDR2 SQIVND (reference sequence).